The 21 T cell receptor beta chains below come from one sample, sequenced in a study of OX40 agonist ivuxolimab in advanced cancers. Some clones are missing from TCRdb's copy, which holds only in-frame ones; the method was immunoSEQ multiplex PCR. The table has tens of thousands of clones, roughly 90% seen once. The starting material was CD4+ or CD8+ T cells sorted from blood, obtained in a trial of the OX40 agonist ivuxolimab. Receptors were obtained from an adult with an advanced solid tumor such as melanoma, head and neck, liver or kidney cancer.

This clone was seen only once. The chain is built from TRBV5-5 and TRBJ1-1, with D tentatively TRBD1 (5 bases). Germline loops: CDR1 SGHKS, CDR2 YYEKEE (reference sequence). The CDR3 covers 15 residues. V was pared by 0 bases and J by 1 base, with 10 bases between. CDR3 nucleotides: TGTGCCAGCAGCTTGGAGCAGGGCCGGAACACTGAAGCTTTCTTT. Its translation: CASSLEQGRNTEAFF.

This rearrangement joins TRBV7-2 to TRBJ2-1; 7 nucleotides align to TRBD2. The germline V gene encodes CDR1 SGHTA and CDR2 FQGNSA. J lost 6 bases, V lost 5 bases, and 13 bases had no gene match. This CDR3 is 16 amino acids long. CDR3 nucleotides: TGTGCCAGCAGCAATATGCTGGCGGGAGTAGGCAATGAGCAGTTCTTC. Translated: CASSNMLAGVGNEQFF.

The chain joins TRBV11-2 to TRBJ2-3, with no clear D. Trimming pared 3 bases from V and 4 bases from J, leaving 14 bases between. Germline V gives CDR1 SGHAT, CDR2 FQNNGV. The CDR3 length is 15 residues. The CDR3 reads CASSLSVRQADTQYF. The CDR3 nucleotides are TGTGCCAGCAGCTTGTCTGTCCGTCAGGCAGATACGCAGTATTTT.

V gene TRBV28 combines with J gene TRBJ2-2; TRBD1 or TRBD2 may be the D gene (5 bases each). The germline CDR1 and CDR2 sequences are MDHEN and SYDVKM. The length of the CDR3 is 15 residues. Trimming removed 5 bases from V and 3 bases from J, with 13 bases in between. CDR3 coding DNA: TGTGCCAGCAGTCGGATGGTGGGACACACCGGGGAGCTGTTTTTT. Translation gives CASSRMVGHTGELFF.

The genes are TRBV5-4 and TRBJ2-1; TRBD2 matches 14 bases. The trim removed 4 bases at V and 10 bases at J, leaving 10 bases unmatched. The germline gives CDR1 SGHNT, CDR2 YYREEE (reference sequence). This CDR3 is 16 amino acids long. The CDR3 DNA is TGTGCCAGCAGCGGGGGGACTAGCGGGAGTCTGTACGAGCAGTTCTTC. It encodes CASSGGTSGSLYEQFF.

This chain links TRBV6-6 with TRBJ1-5; D is perhaps TRBD1 (5 bases). CDR3 length: 14 amino acids. V lost 6 bases, J lost 1 base, and 10 bases lay in between. Germline CDR1 MNHNY, CDR2 SVGAGI (reference sequence). The DNA for the CDR3 is TGTGCCAGCAGCCACGACAGAAGCAATCAGCCCCAGCATTTT. Residues: CASSHDRSNQPQHF.

This rearrangement joins TRBV6-5 to TRBJ2-7, with 8 bases aligning to TRBD2. Germline V gene sequence: CDR1 MNHEY, CDR2 SVGAGI. Trimming cost V 0 bases and J 2 bases; bases outside gene matches: 3. CDR3 size: 15 residues. The CDR3 DNA sequence: TGTGCCAGCAGTTACTCTAGCGGGAATGCCTACGAGCAGTACTTC. Its translation: CASSYSSGNAYEQYF.

This clone was picked up one time. The V call is TRBV5-1, the J call TRBJ2-3; D is uncertain. V lost 1 base and J 4 bases, leaving 7 bases between the germline ends. Germline CDR1 and CDR2: SGHRS and YFSETQ. This CDR3 spans 13 amino acids. The DNA of the CDR3 is TGCGCCAGCAGCTTGAGAAAGGCAGATACGCAGTATTTT. Protein: CASSLRKADTQYF.

V and J are TRBV6-1 and TRBJ1-1; maybe TRBD1 (6 bases). V shed 4 bases and J shed 1 base, with 10 bases lying between them. Per germline, CDR1 MNHNS and CDR2 SASEGT. CDR3 size: 14 residues. This CDR3 is CASSAGVANTEAFF. DNA for the CDR3: TGTGCCAGCAGTGCAGGGGTCGCGAACACTGAAGCTTTCTTT.

The V call is TRBV10-3, the J call TRBJ2-1; no firm D call. This CDR3 region has 17 residues. CDR1 ENHRY and CDR2 SYGVKD come from the germline V gene. Trimming stripped 3 bases from V and 0 bases from J, with 15 bases between. This chain's CDR3 is CAISDPKTPSSYNEQFF. Written as DNA, the CDR3 is TGTGCCATCAGTGATCCCAAGACGCCGAGCTCCTACAATGAGCAGTTCTTC.

The chain recombines TRBV5-4 with TRBJ1-4; D unclear. V lost 4 bases to trimming and J lost 2 bases, with 3 bases between them. CDR3 length: 12 residues. CDR1 and CDR2 from the germline V gene are SGHNT and YYREEE (reference sequence). The CDR3 is CASSGTNEKLFF. The DNA for the CDR3 is TGTGCCAGCAGCGGGACTAATGAAAAACTGTTTTTT.

This clone has a handful of counts. This chain links TRBV2 with TRBJ1-5; TRBD1 agrees at 7 bases. Trimming took 4 bases from V and 7 from J; bases not matched to a gene: 7. The germline CDR1 and CDR2 sequences are SNHLY and FYNNEI. The CDR3 contains 14 residues. CDR3 nucleotide sequence: TGTGCCAGCAGTGCGACAGGGCCCCAACAGCCCCAGCATTTT. This translates into CASSATGPQQPQHF.

The rearrangement joins TRBV7-9 to TRBJ2-1; unclear D gene. Germline CDR1 is SEHNR and CDR2 is FQNEAQ (reference sequence). The CDR3 is 14 amino acids. The V end lost 3 bases, the J end lost 6 bases, and 12 bases lay between the germline ends. The CDR3 sequence is CASSFDYQGNEQFF. The CDR3 DNA sequence: TGTGCCAGCAGCTTTGATTACCAAGGCAATGAGCAGTTCTTC.

V gene TRBV10-3 combines with J gene TRBJ2-7, with 8 bases that match TRBD1. The CDR3 is 17 amino acids. CDR1 is ENHRY, CDR2 SYGVKD, per germline. Trimming at V came to 0 bases and at J to 4 bases, leaving 11 bases not matched to a gene. The CDR3 spells CAISESPPDRAVYEQYF. In nucleotides, the CDR3 is TGTGCCATCAGTGAGTCGCCCCCGGACAGGGCGGTATACGAGCAGTACTTC.

The genes are TRBV11-2 and TRBJ2-3, with unresolved D. CDR3 length: 14 amino acids. The germline gives CDR1 SGHAT, CDR2 FQNNGV. V was cut by 5 bases and J by 3 bases, with 12 bases left in between. The CDR3 is CASSPGRKTDTQYF. CDR3 in DNA: TGTGCCAGCAGCCCCGGGCGAAAGACAGATACGCAGTATTTT. Complete variable domain (other parts from reference TRBV11-2 and TRBJ2-3): EAGVAQSPRYKIIEKRQSVAFWCNPISGHATLYWYQQILGQGPKLLIQFQNNGVVDDSQLPKDRFSAERLKGVDSTLKIQPAKLEDSAVYLCASSPGRKTDTQYFGPGTRLTVL.

V usage is TRBV28 and J usage is TRBJ2-7, with 8 positions matching TRBD2. CDR3 length equals 15 residues. In germline, CDR1 is MDHEN, CDR2 SYDVKM. Losses at the gene ends were 3 bases for V and 7 bases for J; bases not matched to a gene: 11. The CDR3 coding sequence is TGTGCCAGCAGTTTCTCCGGGACTAGTCGCTCGGAGCAGTACTTC. It yields the protein CASSFSGTSRSEQYF. The complete variable domain, with remaining parts taken from reference TRBV28 and TRBJ2-7, reads DVKVTQSSRYLVKRTGEKVFLECVQDMDHENMFWYRQDPGLGLRLIYFSYDVKMKEKGDIPEGYSVSREKKERFSLILESASTNQTSMYLCASSFSGTSRSEQYFGPGTRLTVT.

The chain couples TRBV5-1 to TRBJ2-1; 10 bases map to TRBD2. The CDR3 consists of 15 residues. The ends lost 2 bases at V and 1 base at J; junction bases unmatched: 0. The germline V gene encodes CDR1 SGHRS and CDR2 YFSETQ. CDR3 sequence (DNA): TGCGCCAGCAGCTTACTAGCGGGGTCCTACAATGAGCAGTTCTTC. This encodes CASSLLAGSYNEQFF.

J is TRBJ2-3 and V is TRBV15; no reliable D call. Trimming shortened V by 1 base and J by 0 bases, and 11 bases separated the two germline ends. The CDR3 is made up of 16 amino acids. CDR1 is LNHNV, CDR2 YYDKDF, per germline (reference sequence). DNA for the CDR3: TGTGCCACCAGCAGAGGCGGCAGGTTTAGCACAGATACGCAGTATTTT. It translates to CATSRGGRFSTDTQYF. The full variable domain, its missing parts supplied by reference TRBV15 and TRBJ2-3, is DAMVIQNPRYQVTQFGKPVTLSCSQTLNHNVMYWYQQKSSQAPKLLFHYYDKDFNNEADTPDNFQSRRPNTSFCFLDIRSPGLGDTAMYLCATSRGGRFSTDTQYFGPGTRLTVL.

V and J are TRBV5-1 and TRBJ2-7, with TRBD2 matching 7 bases. V lost 5 bases and J lost 4; bases outside the gene matches: 9. CDR1 and CDR2 (germline): SGHRS, YFSETQ. The CDR3 runs 14 residues. The CDR3 reads CASRGGTTQYEQYF. As DNA, the CDR3 is TGCGCCAGCAGGGGGGGGACCACTCAATACGAGCAGTACTTC.

The chain links TRBV5-5 to TRBJ2-7, with D uncertain. V dropped 4 bases and J dropped 6 bases, with 23 bases sitting between them. Germline V gene lookup returns CDR1 SGHKS and CDR2 YYEKEE (reference sequence). The CDR3 has 16 residues. CDR3 sequence: CASSPASGPPSAEQYF. CDR3 bases: TGTGCCAGCAGCCCCGCCTCAGGACCCCCATCGGCCGAGCAGTACTTC.

The chain couples TRBV5-4 to TRBJ2-3, with TRBD2 matching over 8 bases. Losses at the gene ends were 0 bases for V and 5 bases for J; bases not matched to a gene: 5. Germline V CDR1 and CDR2: SGHNT, YYREEE (reference sequence). The CDR3 has 15 residues. The CDR3 sequence is CASSLGGLAGDTQYF. CDR3 coding DNA: TGTGCCAGCAGCTTGGGGGGGCTAGCGGGAGATACGCAGTATTTT. Using reference TRBV5-4 and TRBJ2-3 for the parts outside the CDR3, the full variable domain is ETGVTQSPTHLIKTRGQQVTLRCSSQSGHNTVSWYQQALGQGPQFIFQYYREEENGRGNFPPRFSGLQFPNYSSELNVNALELDDSALYLCASSLGGLAGDTQYFGPGTRLTVL.